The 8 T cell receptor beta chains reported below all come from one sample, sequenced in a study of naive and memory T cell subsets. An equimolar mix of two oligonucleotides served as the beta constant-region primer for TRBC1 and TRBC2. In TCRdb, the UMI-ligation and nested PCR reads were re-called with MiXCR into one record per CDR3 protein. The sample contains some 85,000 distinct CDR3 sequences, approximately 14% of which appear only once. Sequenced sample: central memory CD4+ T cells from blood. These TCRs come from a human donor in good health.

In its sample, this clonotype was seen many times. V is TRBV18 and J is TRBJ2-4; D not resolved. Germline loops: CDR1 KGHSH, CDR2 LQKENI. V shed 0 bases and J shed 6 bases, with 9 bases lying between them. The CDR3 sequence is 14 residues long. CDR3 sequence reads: CASSPPHQGNIQYF. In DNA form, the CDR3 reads TGTGCCAGCTCACCACCGCACCAAGGAAACATTCAGTACTTC.

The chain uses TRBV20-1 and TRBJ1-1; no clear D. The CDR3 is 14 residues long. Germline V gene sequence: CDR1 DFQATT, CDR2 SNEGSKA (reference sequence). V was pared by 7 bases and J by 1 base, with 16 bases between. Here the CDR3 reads CSVPSRLWNTEAFF. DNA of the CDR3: TGCAGTGTCCCCTCGCGACTCTGGAACACTGAAGCTTTCTTT.

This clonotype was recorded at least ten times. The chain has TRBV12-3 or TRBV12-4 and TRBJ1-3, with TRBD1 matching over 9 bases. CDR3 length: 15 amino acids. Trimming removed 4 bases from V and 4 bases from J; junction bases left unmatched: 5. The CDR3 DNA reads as TGTGCCAGCAGTTACCCGGACAGGGGCGGAAACACCATATATTTT. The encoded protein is CASSYPDRGGNTIYF.

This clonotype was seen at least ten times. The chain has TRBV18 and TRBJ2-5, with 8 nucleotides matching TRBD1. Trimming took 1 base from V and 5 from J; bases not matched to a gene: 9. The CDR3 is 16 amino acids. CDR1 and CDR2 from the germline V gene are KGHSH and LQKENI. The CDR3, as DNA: TGTGCCAGCTCACCACGGTTACAGGGGGGAGATGAGACCCAGTACTTC. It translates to CASSPRLQGGDETQYF.

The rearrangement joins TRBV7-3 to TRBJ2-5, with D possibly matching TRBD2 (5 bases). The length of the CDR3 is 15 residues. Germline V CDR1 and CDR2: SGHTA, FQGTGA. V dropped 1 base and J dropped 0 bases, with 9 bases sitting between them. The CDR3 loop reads CASSLRPGNQETQYF. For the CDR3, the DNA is TGTGCCAGCAGCTTAAGGCCGGGGAACCAAGAGACCCAGTACTTC.

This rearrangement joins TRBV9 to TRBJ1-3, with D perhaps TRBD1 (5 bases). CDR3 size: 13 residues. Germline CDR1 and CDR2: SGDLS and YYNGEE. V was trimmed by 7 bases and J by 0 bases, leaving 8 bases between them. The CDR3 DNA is TGTGCCAGCTCGGGACTCTCTGGAAACACCATATATTTT. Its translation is CASSGLSGNTIYF.

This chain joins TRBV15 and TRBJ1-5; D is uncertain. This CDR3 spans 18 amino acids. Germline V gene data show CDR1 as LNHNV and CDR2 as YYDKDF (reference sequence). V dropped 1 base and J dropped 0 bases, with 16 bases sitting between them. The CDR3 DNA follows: TGTGCCACCAGCAGAGCCAGGCCAGACACTTATAGCAATCAGCCCCAGCATTTT. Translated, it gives CATSRARPDTYSNQPQHF.

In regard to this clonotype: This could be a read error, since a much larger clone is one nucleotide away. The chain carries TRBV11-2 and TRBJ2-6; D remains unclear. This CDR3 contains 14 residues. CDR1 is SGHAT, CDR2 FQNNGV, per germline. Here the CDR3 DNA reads TGTGCCGGCAGCTTCGGTTCCGGGGCCAACGTCCTGACTTTC. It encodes CAGSFGSGANVLTF.